A single sample is the source of the 5 T cell receptor beta chains below, sequenced in a study of human T cells and chemical hapten exposure. One entry per CDR3 protein results from TCRdb running MiXCR on the RACE reads. The sample yields 60,000 to 65,000 distinct CDR3 sequences, 11% seen once. Documented time point: patch test 3, about 24 weeks after DPC sensitization. Treatment here: therapeutic diphenylcyclopropenone sensitization with weekly scalp DPC. The material was whole blood, obtained in connection with sensitization to the hapten diphenylcyclopropenone (DPC). These receptors were collected from a woman aged 25 to 39 with alopecia areata. Some clones in this sample may be carry-over from other donors' samples.

The gene calls are TRBV11-2 and TRBJ1-6, with 7 bases lining up with TRBD1. J lost 7 bases, V lost 5 bases, and 2 bases had no gene match. CDR3 length: 13 amino acids. Germline-derived CDR1 and CDR2 are SGHAT and FQNNGV. In DNA form, the CDR3 reads TGTGCCAGCAGCGACAGGGTGAATTCACCCCTCCACTTT. Protein sequence: CASSDRVNSPLHF.

Many counts were recorded for this clonotype. The chain uses TRBV19 and TRBJ1-5; a weak D match, TRBD1 (5 bases). Trimming left V 7 bases short and J 9 bases short, with 22 bases between. The CDR3 has 15 amino acids. Per germline, CDR1 LNHDA and CDR2 SQIVND (reference sequence). The CDR3 bases are TGTGCCAGTACCCCTGTCGGGACGGACTCCGGGCCCCAGCATTTT. Its protein product is CASTPVGTDSGPQHF.

This clonotype was detected many times. This sequence joins TRBV28 and TRBJ1-2; D is uncertain. Germline V CDR1 and CDR2: MDHEN, SYDVKM. The CDR3 contains 13 residues. Trimming left V 8 bases short and J 3 bases short, with 13 bases between. CDR3: CASYRTYDYGYTF. The CDR3 coding sequence is TGTGCCAGCTATCGGACCTATGACTATGGCTACACCTTC.

This clonotype ranks as medium-sized. The chain joins TRBV5-1 to TRBJ1-4; D not resolved. The CDR3 is made up of 12 amino acids. The germline V and J ends were trimmed by 4 bases and 7 bases, with 8 bases remaining between them. The germline CDR1 and CDR2 sequences are SGHRS and YFSETQ. CDR3 loop: CASSPEGEKLFF. The CDR3 nucleotides are TGCGCCAGCAGCCCAGAAGGTGAAAAACTGTTTTTT.

J is TRBJ2-2 and V is TRBV11-2; D gene ambiguous. The length of the CDR3 is 14 residues. V lost 4 bases and J 4 bases, leaving 10 bases between the germline ends. Germline assignment: CDR1 SGHAT and CDR2 FQNNGV. The CDR3, as DNA: TGTGCCAGCAGCTCAAAGGTCAGCACCGGGGAGCTGTTTTTT. Protein: CASSSKVSTGELFF. The variable domain in full, with the rest retrieved from reference TRBV11-2 and TRBJ2-2, is EAGVAQSPRYKIIEKRQSVAFWCNPISGHATLYWYQQILGQGPKLLIQFQNNGVVDDSQLPKDRFSAERLKGVDSTLKIQPAKLEDSAVYLCASSSKVSTGELFFGEGSRLTVL.